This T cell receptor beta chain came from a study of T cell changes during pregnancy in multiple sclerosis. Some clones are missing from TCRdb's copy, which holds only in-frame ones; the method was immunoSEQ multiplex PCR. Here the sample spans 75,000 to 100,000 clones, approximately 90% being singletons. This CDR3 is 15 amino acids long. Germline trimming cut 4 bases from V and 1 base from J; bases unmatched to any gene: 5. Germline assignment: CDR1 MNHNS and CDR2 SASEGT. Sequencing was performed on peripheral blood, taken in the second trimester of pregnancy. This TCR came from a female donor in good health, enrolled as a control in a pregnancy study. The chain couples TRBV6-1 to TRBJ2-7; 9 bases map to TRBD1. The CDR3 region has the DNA TGTGCCAGCAGTGGTAGGGACAGGGCTTCCTACGAGCAGTACTTC. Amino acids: CASSGRDRASYEQYF.